One sample yielded the 16 T cell receptor beta chains listed below, sequenced in a study of blood T cell repertoires in COVID-19 (dated by TCRdb to about 2020). Preparation of the library involved the immunoSEQ multiplex PCR assay. Not all clones reach the TCRdb copy of this immuneACCESS table, which keeps in-frame sequences only. Checked studies attribute under half of the gap to unresolved V genes and leave the rest unexplained. The sample table records over 90,000 clones; 84% of these occur just once. The ten largest clonotypes hold 10% to 15% of the sample. Sequencing was performed on peripheral blood. Receptors were obtained from a human donor in a cohort sampled during active or convalescent COVID-19.

The V call is TRBV16, the J call TRBJ1-2; 8 bases fit TRBD1. Trimming at V came to 2 bases and at J to 2 bases, leaving 4 bases not matched to a gene. Germline V lookup: CDR1 KGHSY, CDR2 FQNENV. CDR3 length equals 15 residues. The CDR3 nucleotides read TGTGCCAGCAGCCAAAGGACAGGGCTCAACTATGGCTACACCTTC. Encoded protein: CASSQRTGLNYGYTF.

The gene calls are TRBV27 and TRBJ2-3, with 9 nucleotides matching TRBD2. The CDR3 contains 16 residues. The germline gives CDR1 MNHEY, CDR2 SMNVEV (reference sequence). V was pared by 3 bases and J by 5 bases, with 9 bases of the junction left unmatched. CDR3 residues: CASSFLRAGGGDTQYF. CDR3 coding DNA: TGTGCCAGCAGTTTTTTACGCGCGGGGGGGGGAGATACGCAGTATTTT.

V usage is TRBV7-2 and J usage is TRBJ2-5; tentative D call: TRBD2 (7 bases). Per germline, CDR1 SGHTA and CDR2 FQGNSA. This CDR3 comprises 17 residues. The V end lost 2 bases, the J end lost 4 bases, and 20 bases lay between the germline ends. The CDR3 region has the DNA TGTGCCAGCAGCTTATCGGCCGTGGGGGGGCTGGGAGAGACCCAGTACTTC. Its protein product is CASSLSAVGGLGETQYF. The complete variable domain, with remaining parts taken from reference TRBV7-2 and TRBJ2-5, reads GAGVSQSPSNKVTEKGKDVELRCDPISGHTALYWYRQSLGQGLEFLIYFQGNSAPDKSGLPSDRFSAERTGGSVSTLTIQRTQQEDSAVYLCASSLSAVGGLGETQYFGPGTRLLVL.

The chain links TRBV29-1 to TRBJ2-5; TRBD1 is a possible D gene (6 bases). The length of the CDR3 is 12 residues. Germline V gene lookup returns CDR1 SQVTM and CDR2 ANQGSEA. Trimming shortened V by 4 bases and J by 4 bases, and 10 bases separated the two germline ends. CDR3 coding DNA: TGCAGCGTTGCAGGGGCGCGAGAGACCCAGTACTTC. Protein sequence: CSVAGARETQYF.

The chain uses TRBV29-1 and TRBJ2-7, with TRBD1 matching over 10 bases. The length of the CDR3 is 12 residues. Per germline, CDR1 SQVTM and CDR2 ANQGSEA. The ends lost 6 bases at V and 3 bases at J; junction bases unmatched: 2. The CDR3 is CSVRTGGYEQYF. CDR3 in DNA: TGCAGCGTCAGGACAGGGGGCTACGAGCAGTACTTC.

Only one count was recorded for this clone. The J gene is TRBJ1-1, the V gene TRBV7-2, with unresolved D. Per germline, CDR1 SGHTA and CDR2 FQGNSA. Trimming shortened V by 4 bases and J by 0 bases, and 12 bases separated the two germline ends. The CDR3 consists of 15 residues. The CDR3 bases are TGTGCCAGCAGCTCGGGGAAGGGTTTGAACACTGAAGCTTTCTTT. It is translated as CASSSGKGLNTEAFF.

This rearrangement joins TRBV30 to TRBJ1-2; D ambiguous. CDR3 length: 12 residues. CDR1 is GTSNPN and CDR2 is SVGIG in the germline V gene (reference sequence). The V end was cut by 8 bases, the J end by 3 bases, with 13 bases between. CDR3 residues: CALVGGYYGYTF. CDR3 in DNA: TGTGCCCTGGTGGGAGGATACTATGGCTACACCTTC.

The V and J genes are TRBV6-6 and TRBJ1-6, with 7 bases aligning to TRBD1. Trimming at V came to 6 bases and at J to 14 bases, leaving 13 bases not matched to a gene. CDR3 length: 14 residues. Germline lookup yields CDR1 MNHNY and CDR2 SVGAGI (reference sequence). The CDR3 DNA reads as TGTGCCAGCAGCCACCGGGACAGATTGTCTTCCCTCCACTTT. Its protein is CASSHRDRLSSLHF.

The chain couples TRBV7-2 to TRBJ1-4; D perhaps matches TRBD1 (5 bases). This CDR3 has 14 residues. Between the trimmed V and J ends, which lost 2 bases and 8 bases, there was a span of 12 bases. Germline CDR1 reads SGHTA; CDR2 reads FQGNSA. The CDR3 DNA reads as TGTGCCAGCAGCTTACCAGGGAGGGAGGAAAAACTGTTTTTT. This sequence encodes CASSLPGREEKLFF.

V is TRBV28 and J is TRBJ2-7, with 9 positions matching TRBD1. The CDR3 loop spans 16 amino acids. V lost 5 bases to trimming and J lost 3 bases; unmatched junction nucleotides: 11. Looked up from germline, CDR1 is MDHEN and CDR2 is SYDVKM. CDR3 region: CASSTPRQGGFYEQYF. The CDR3 DNA is TGTGCCAGCAGTACCCCCCGACAGGGGGGGTTCTACGAGCAGTACTTC.

This clone appeared many times. This rearrangement joins TRBV10-2 to TRBJ1-5; D unclear. The CDR3 covers 15 residues. The ends were cut back, 0 bases at V and 7 bases at J, with 13 bases in the middle. CDR1 and CDR2 from the germline V gene are WSHSY and SAAADI. CDR3 amino acids: CASSESSGSGQPQHF. As DNA, the CDR3 is TGCGCCAGCAGTGAGTCCTCCGGGTCGGGGCAGCCCCAGCATTTT.

The V gene is TRBV19, the J gene TRBJ1-3; D not certain. The CDR3 sequence is 16 residues long. V lost 5 bases and J 0 bases, leaving 14 bases between the germline ends. Germline loops: CDR1 LNHDA, CDR2 SQIVND (reference sequence). The CDR3: CASSVLQSFSGNTIYF. In DNA form, the CDR3 reads TGTGCCAGTAGTGTCTTACAGTCTTTCTCTGGAAACACCATATATTTT.

The chain joins TRBV24-1 to TRBJ2-1; D perhaps matches TRBD2 (6 bases). Germline V gene sequence: CDR1 KGHDR, CDR2 SFDVKD. The CDR3 sequence is 13 residues long. V lost 4 bases, J lost 7 bases, and 10 bases lay in between. The CDR3 DNA reads TGTGCCACCAGTGAACCAGGGAGGAATGAGCAGTTCTTC. This translates into CATSEPGRNEQFF.

CDR3 in DNA: TGTGCCAGCAGCCTAGGACTAGCCAGCGAGCAGTACTTC. The encoded protein is CASSLGLASEQYF. The gene calls are TRBV11-3 and TRBJ2-7, with 8 bases fitting TRBD2. V gave up 5 bases and J gave up 6 bases; unmatched junction bases: 6. Germline V gives CDR1 SGHNT, CDR2 YENEEA. The CDR3 spans 13 residues.

This clone occurred once. The chain recombines TRBV7-9 with TRBJ2-1; D uncertain. Germline lookup yields CDR1 SEHNR and CDR2 FQNEAQ (reference sequence). The CDR3 has 12 residues. With 5 bases removed from V and 7 bases from J, the gap between germline ends came to 9 bases. The CDR3 protein is CASSPESNEQFF. The CDR3 region has the DNA TGTGCCAGCAGCCCGGAGTCGAATGAGCAGTTCTTC.

The V call is TRBV28, the J call TRBJ2-7; 9 nucleotides agree with TRBD2. Germline V gene lookup returns CDR1 MDHEN and CDR2 SYDVKM. The V segment lost 5 bases and the J segment 6 bases; nucleotides outside the gene matches: 8. This CDR3 is built from 14 residues. The CDR3 DNA reads as TGTGCCAGCAGTCCCGCGGGGGGGCCGGCCGAGCAGTACTTC. Protein product: CASSPAGGPAEQYF. Full variable domain (rest looked up from reference TRBV28 and TRBJ2-7): DVKVTQSSRYLVKRTGEKVFLECVQDMDHENMFWYRQDPGLGLRLIYFSYDVKMKEKGDIPEGYSVSREKKERFSLILESASTNQTSMYLCASSPAGGPAEQYFGPGTRLTVT.